Given below is one T cell receptor beta chain in context. Seattle participants joined during active infection and were tracked over time. Produced via immunoSEQ multiplex PCR; TCRdb's table is partial and in-frame only. The sample records over 150,000 clones, 75% to 90% being singletons. These data come from a study of blood T cell repertoires in COVID-19. Study-level information: COVID-19 samples from acute and convalescent phases originated in the United States, Italy and Spain. T cells, B-cell-depleted T cells, or PBMCs provided the cDNA or gDNA that served as material.

V lost 2 bases and J lost 6, with 13 bases in between. Germline CDR1 reads SEHNR; CDR2 reads FQNEAQ (reference sequence). This CDR3 has 14 residues. The chain links TRBV7-9 to TRBJ1-2, with D possibly being TRBD1 (6 bases). The clonotype was recovered from a woman in her 40s with COVID-19, enrolled during active disease. The sample comprised peripheral blood. The CDR3 nucleotides read TGTGCCAGCAGCTTAACTCCACGGACAGATGGCTACACCTTC. Protein product: CASSLTPRTDGYTF.